Listed below are T cell receptor beta chains from one sample, sequenced in a study of blood T cells in healthy people across ages. TCRdb re-derived calls from the 5' RACE reads in MiXCR, one entry per CDR3 protein. In the table there are 1.5 million to 2 million distinct CDR3 sequences, roughly 27% of which are singletons. Sequenced: blood. These receptor sequences come from a woman younger than 45 in good health. The CDR3 runs from the conserved cysteine through the conserved F or W. A D gene is named only where the DNA matches it firmly. Rows may omit the clone size; those that give it use once, few, many or a size class.

V gene,clone size,J gene,D gene,CDR3 protein,CDR3 DNA
TRBV21-1,NA,TRBJ2-5,NA,CASSKKEAQYF,TGTGCCAGCAGCAAAAAGGAGGCCCAGTACTTC
TRBV6-5,many,TRBJ2-4,TRBD1,CASSYSGQGNIQYF,TGTGCCAGCAGTTACTCCGGACAGGGTAACATTCAGTACTTC
TRBV12-3/TRBV12-4,few,TRBJ2-7,NA,CASSFQGYYEQYF,TGTGCCAGCAGTTTTCAAGGATACTACGAGCAGTACTTC
TRBV12-3/TRBV12-4,few,TRBJ1-5,NA,CASSITGRNNQPQHF,TGTGCCAGCAGCATCACAGGGAGGAACAATCAGCCCCAGCATTTT
TRBV27,few,TRBJ1-2,TRBD1,CASRTTGGDGYTF,TGTGCCAGCAGGACCACAGGGGGCGACGGCTACACCTTC
TRBV20-1,many,TRBJ2-7,NA,CSARDSIHRGIIYEQYF,TGCAGTGCTAGAGATTCCATCCACCGGGGGATTATCTACGAGCAGTACTTC
TRBV5-1,few,TRBJ2-7,NA,CASSLVPGADEQYF,TGCGCCAGCAGCTTGGTCCCAGGGGCTGACGAGCAGTACTTC
TRBV12-3/TRBV12-4,many,TRBJ1-2,NA,CASSFSATGNRQNYGYTF,TGTGCCAGCAGTTTTTCGGCTACCGGCAACCGACAGAACTATGGCTACACCTTC
TRBV29-1,NA,TRBJ1-1,NA,CSAPEGGVNTEAFF,TGCAGCGCTCCGGAGGGGGGGGTGAACACTGAAGCTTTCTTT
TRBV5-5,few,TRBJ2-5,NA,CVSSLPQGIAGETQYF,TGTGTCAGCAGCTTACCCCAGGGGATAGCTGGCGAGACCCAGTACTTC
TRBV20-1,NA,TRBJ2-5,TRBD1,CSAPSGTGGDYEGETQYF,TGCAGTGCACCATCCGGGACAGGGGGCGACTACGAGGGAGAGACCCAGTACTTC
TRBV7-2,once,TRBJ2-5,NA,CASSLRLVKDEQYF,TGTGCCAGCAGCTTACGGCTAGTTAAGGATGAGCAGTACTTC
TRBV29-1,NA,TRBJ1-1,NA,CSASGGFTEAFF,TGCAGCGCCTCGGGGGGTTTCACTGAAGCTTTCTTT
TRBV20-1,many,TRBJ2-1,TRBD2,CSAPEASGRVQFF,TGCAGTGCCCCAGAGGCTAGCGGGAGGGTGCAGTTCTTC
TRBV14,NA,TRBJ2-1,TRBD2,CASSDIAGRLPFF,TGTGCCAGCAGCGATATAGCGGGCAGATTACCGTTCTTC
TRBV27,NA,TRBJ2-1,TRBD1,CASRIWTGGNEQFF,TGTGCCAGCCGAATTTGGACAGGGGGCAATGAGCAGTTCTTC
TRBV12-5,few,TRBJ2-7,NA,CASGKVTYEQYF,TGTGCTAGTGGCAAGGTCACTTACGAGCAGTACTTC